This T cell receptor (beta chain) was identified during a study of shared clonotypes between healthy human individuals (dated by TCRdb to the early 2020s). At the level of the whole study: Two women and a few men aged 18 to 49 years were included in the cohort. For each donor, three plates each were used for CD4 naive and CD4 memory, two plates were used for CD8 naive, and one plate was used for CD8 memory. To estimate repertoire size and how much clonotype sharing occurs between individuals, the study deeply sequenced the blood TCR repertoires of 4 to 6 healthy adults. Different laboratories and diverse techniques were used to prepare libraries and sequence TCR repertoires, to increase sequencing depth and limit assay-specific biases. Per donor, leukapheresis produced somewhere between about 0.85 and 10 billion PBMCs. Broad study findings and their caveats: Sampling was restricted to blood, and TCR repertoires in tissue are likely to differ from TCR repertoires in blood. Naive subsets generally had larger estimated clonotype richness than memory subsets did. Across four donors, roughly 5% of naive CD4, roughly 3.8% of naive CD8, approximately 2.5% of memory CD4, and approximately 0.4% of memory CD8 clonotypes were shared. Higher generation probabilities were observed for clonotypes shared by all four sorted-subset donors than for non-shared clonotypes. The small number of donors limited the genetic and exposure-history diversity represented. Pairwise subsampling indicated that sequencing depth was expected to affect the degree of clonotype sharing among donors. Incomplete sequencing was indicated by rarefaction of sorted-subset datasets, despite the large sequencing depth.

TCR CDR3 regions were amplified from genomic DNA by multiplex PCR using the deep immunoSEQ assay. Genomic DNA extracted from each cell subset was distributed evenly over all wells of several immunoSEQ 96-well plates, and each plate served as one replicate. For sorted subsets, each replicate PCR was loaded with about 200 ng genomic DNA, equivalent to about 30,000 T cell genomes. Purified libraries were quantified with a Qubit 3.0 fluorometer, sized on a Bioanalyzer 2100, and re-quantified with the KAPA Library Quantification kit. Every immunoSEQ 96-well plate was sequenced on a separate single-read 150-cycle Illumina NextSeq 550 flow cell. Per the authors' processing: Because the immunoSEQ output included only junctional sequences and no quality scores, the filtering could not be the same as the filtering used for full-length reads. Sequences were annotated with PyIR, a Python wrapper for IgBLAST v1.9, using IMGT germline references to assign V/J genes and CDR3. Reads were removed for weak V/J assignments (E-value above 1e-6), missing CDR3, stop codons, out-of-frame junctions, or ambiguous translated residues. A V3J clonotype was defined by an identical inferred V gene, J gene, and CDR3 amino acid sequence. To compute the percentage overlap between repertoires, the number of shared unique clonotypes was divided by the size of the smaller repertoire. Three approaches were used to assess repertoire richness: RTK rarefaction, the Chao1 estimator, and Recon v2.1 estimates of unobserved clonotypes. For all TCRbeta clonotypes obtained by the gDNA method from a few donors, generation probabilities were computed with OLGA. TCRdb retrieved this table from immuneACCESS and kept in-frame rearrangements only. Not all clones are present; in checked studies, unresolved V genes account for under half, and no reason is known for the remainder. V, J and clone size were drawn from that table, and D and trimming were deduced from the DNA. The sample table holds millions of clones, of which approximately 94% were seen once. The top ten clonotypes cover roughly 1.8% of the sample.

The CDR3 has 15 amino acids, counting the end cysteine and phenylalanine. Solely the CDR3 DNA is kept, with 45 bases framed from the first base. V gives up 5 bases and J gives up 5 bases, and the segment between their germline ends measures 21 bases. From the germline V gene (reference sequence), CDR1 is GTSNPN and CDR2 is SVGIG. For the CD8 naive samples, CD45RO-negative cells were positively selected for CCR7, yielding a CD45RA+CCR7+ population from which TemRA cells were excluded. The donors were healthy, HIV-negative adults with no recently reported acute infections or vaccinations. All donors were Caucasian adults living in Nashville, Tennessee, USA. Blood was obtained by leukapheresis, after which PBMCs were separated by Ficoll-Histopaque density gradient centrifugation and cryopreserved in liquid nitrogen vapor phase. Analytical flow cytometry was used to check the purity and quantity of each magnetically sorted T cell population. Each sorted fraction had its genomic DNA isolated and then quantified by UV absorbance on a Nanodrop 2000c.

As concerns this clone: Its cognate antigen has yet to be identified. No base quality values were provided; no much bigger clone lies one nucleotide off.

The TCR sequence derives from a man younger than 35 in good health. Some clones in this sample may be carry-over from other donors' samples. The sample was naive CD8+ T cells from PBMCs. Explained via the paper, the cell subset or site label denotes: CD45RA+CCR7+. The sequence is built from TRBV30 and TRBJ1-1; a tentative D match to TRBD1 spans 6 bases. The nucleotide sequence is TGTGCCTGGTCTAGTCACCGGACAGTGTGGACTGAAGCTTTCTTT. Translated, it reads CAWSSHRTVWTEAFF.